This TCR beta chain is from a study of blood T cell repertoires in COVID-19 (dated by TCRdb to about 2020). About the full investigation: Samples from collaborators originated in the United States, Italy and Spain and spanned both the acute and convalescent phases of COVID-19. Where available, HLA class I and class II types were obtained from metadata supplied by the sample provider rather than from assay-based typing. Subjects who had been exposed to COVID-19, were actively infected with it, or had recovered from it provided the deeply sampled blood TCRbeta repertoires that made up the dataset. The repertoires were released in a freely available public database meant as a resource for research on the immune response to SARS-CoV-2. The sample metadata nearly always contained a de-identified subject ID, COVID-19 status, age in years and sex. The material from the prospective study consisted of cDNA or gDNA derived from T cells, B-cell-depleted T cells, or PBMCs. Samples were obtained from the ongoing ImmuneRACE study (first 160 participants) and from some 1,200 subjects provided by 6 global collaborators. The full study reports these points: The amount of clinical and demographic metadata varied by source and participant and was provided uncurated.

This clone appeared a few times. This receptor's antigen is unknown. No much larger clone is present one base from it, and per-base qualities are unavailable. TCRbeta CDR3 regions were amplified from genomic DNA using the immunoSEQ Assay, a bias-controlled multiplex PCR. The authors' pipeline ran thus. The number of nucleated cells in each sample was estimated by amplification of reference gene primers within the assay. To quantify the absolute abundance of each unique TCRbeta CDR3 rearrangement, sequence reads were collapsed and filtered. For each sample, productive Simpson clonality was calculated as the square root of Simpson's diversity index across productive rearrangements. Entries here come from immuneACCESS through TCRdb and include only in-frame sequences with V and J called. Some clones fail to appear in such tables; in the studies checked, an unresolved V gene covers under half of the shortfall, and the cause of the remainder is unknown. For V, J and clone size, that table is used; D and trimming come from the DNA. The sample table lists about 86,000 clones, around 87% of them with a count of one. Of the sample, more than 0.95% is held by the ten largest clones.

The collaborating institutions used their own protocols to collect whole blood in K2EDTA tubes. Collaborator samples were shipped for TCRbeta analysis as frozen whole blood, isolated PBMCs, or DNA extracted from either sample type. Including the terminal cysteine and phenylalanine, the CDR3 comprises 11 residues. The kept DNA is CDR3 alone, 33 bases in frame from the first base. The junction carries 8 bases between V and J, which are trimmed by 9 bases and 4 bases respectively. Reading the germline V gene gives CDR1 KGHDR and CDR2 SFDVKD. The sequencing sample was made of peripheral blood. The chain employs TRBV24-1 and TRBJ1-2; no confident D gene assignment can be made. This TCR came from a human donor in a cohort sampled during active COVID-19. The sequenced DNA: TGTGCCACCTTTGGCCCCTATGGCTACACCTTC. This yields the protein CATFGPYGYTF.